This T cell receptor beta chain was recorded in a study of blood T cell repertoires in COVID-19. Across the study: Donors in the United States, Italy and Spain gave samples during acute or convalescent COVID-19.

All enrollees were roughly 18 to 89 years old and from around 25 US areas. Participants reported their clinical history, and cohort assignment relied on those reports. The CDR3 length is 12 residues. Germline CDR1 reads KGHSH; CDR2 reads LQKENI. Trimming took off 2 bases at V and 5 bases at J, with 7 bases between the two ends. In the original analysis: For nucleated cells, counts were estimated from reference gene primer amplification. Profiling relied on immunoSEQ multiplex PCR, and the TCRdb table lists in-frame clones only, not all of them. V, J and clone size derive from that table, while D and trimming were established from the DNA sequence. The table lists roughly 300,000 clones, roughly 93% of them singletons.

This clonotype was obtained from a woman aged 40 to 55 with acute COVID-19. Specimen: PBMCs or T cells enriched from blood (not recorded which). This rearrangement joins TRBV18 to TRBJ2-7; tentative D call: TRBD1 (6 bases). CDR3 sequence (DNA): TGTGCCAGCTCACCAAAGGGGGACGAGCAGTACTTC. Its protein is CASSPKGDEQYF.